This T cell receptor beta chain was sequenced during a study of cytomegalovirus exposure and HLA in healthy donors. Overall study context: The same platform as the 650 to 700 first-cohort repertoires was used for the 95 to 150 validation repertoires, a later analysis reported. Findings and caveats of the study: Associated with cytomegalovirus, according to the listing, were 150 to 200 TCR beta chains. It was confirmed in vitro that a few of the CMV-associated chains were specific for CMV antigens.

Separate from the roughly 700-subject first cohort, the roughly 120-subject validation cohort was the one that the donors belonged to. This clone was seen only a few times. Its antigen remains unknown. This same CDR3 is encoded by further DNA sequences in the sample. Clones were read by immunoSEQ multiplex PCR, and TCRdb kept only the in-frame ones, dropping some. The sample has about 190,000 clones; approximately 85% are singletons. This clonotype originated in a woman between 18 and 30 years old in good health and CMV-seronegative. Input material: PBMCs.

The CDR3 sequence: CASSLRGTEAFF. The CDR3 coding sequence is TGTGCCAGCAGCCTTAGGGGTACTGAAGCTTTCTTT. This chain uses TRBV5-6 with TRBJ1-1, with D possibly being TRBD1 (5 bases). The CDR3 is 12 residues long. Germline V lookup: CDR1 SGHDT, CDR2 YYEEEE. Trimming cost V 4 bases and J 5 bases, with 9 bases left between them.